The clone carrying this T cell receptor (beta chain) was seen once. Its specificity is not known. Researchers used the Oncomine TCR Beta short-read assay to sequence DNA from cultured CD4+ T cells. TCRdb passed the PCR reads through MiXCR, listing each CDR3 protein once. The sample consists of about 29,000 distinct CDR3 sequences, 62% of them appearing once. The data belong to a study of vaccination and CD4 T cells after COVID-19. About the research overall: Two of the convalescents were Hispanic, and the group consisted of six males and four females. Control cultures were supplied with a CEFX pool, an HIV-1 Nef pool, or no peptide at all.

The treatment: roughly 11-day PBMC culture with coronavirus spike peptide pools or control peptides (ViraFEST assay). ViraFEST used peptide pools to expand antigen-specific T cells, then sequenced TCRs. V shed 4 bases and J shed 7 bases, with 10 bases lying between them. This CDR3 is built from 11 residues. CDR1 is SQVTM, CDR2 ANQGSEA, per germline. The sequence was obtained from a human donor who received a COVID-19 vaccine. The chain uses TRBV29-1 and TRBJ1-2, with TRBD1 as a possible D gene (5 bases). The starting material was CD4+ T cells from blood, cultured in vitro, obtained after SARS-CoV-2 vaccination. CDR3 loop: CSVVQGSGYTF. The CDR3 DNA reads as TGCAGCGTTGTCCAGGGAAGTGGCTACACCTTC. The full variable domain, completed using reference TRBV29-1 and TRBJ1-2, is SAVISQKPSRDICQRGTSLTIQCQVDSQVTMMFWYRQQPGQSLTLIATANQGSEATYESGFVIDKFPISRPNLTFSTLTVSNMSPEDSSIYLCSVVQGSGYTFGSGTRLTVV.